Presented here are 2 T cell receptor beta chains from one specimen sequenced in a study of shared clonotypes between healthy human individuals. Assay used: immunoSEQ multiplex PCR; TCRdb lists only in-frame clones, some missing. The sample has under 750,000 clones; roughly 72% are singletons. The sample taken for sequencing was memory CD4+ T cells sorted from blood. Subset in this sample: CD45RA-negative fraction. These receptors all come from a woman younger than 45 in good health.

V and J are TRBV5-6 and TRBJ2-5, with unresolved D. This CDR3 has 13 residues. The V gene's germline CDR1 is SGHDT and CDR2 YYEEEE. Trimming stripped 4 bases from V and 0 bases from J, with 7 bases between. The CDR3 nucleotides read TGTGCCAGCAGCCCTTACGACCAAGAGACCCAGTACTTC. Its protein product is CASSPYDQETQYF.

The rearrangement joins TRBV7-2 to TRBJ2-1; tentative D call: TRBD2 (6 bases). Germline-derived CDR1 and CDR2 are SGHTA and FQGNSA. Trimming cost V 7 bases and J 2 bases, with 15 bases left between them. The CDR3 loop spans 15 amino acids. The CDR3 protein is CASKRAGSTYNEQFF. In DNA form, the CDR3 reads TGTGCCAGCAAGAGGGCGGGATCTACCTACAATGAGCAGTTCTTC.